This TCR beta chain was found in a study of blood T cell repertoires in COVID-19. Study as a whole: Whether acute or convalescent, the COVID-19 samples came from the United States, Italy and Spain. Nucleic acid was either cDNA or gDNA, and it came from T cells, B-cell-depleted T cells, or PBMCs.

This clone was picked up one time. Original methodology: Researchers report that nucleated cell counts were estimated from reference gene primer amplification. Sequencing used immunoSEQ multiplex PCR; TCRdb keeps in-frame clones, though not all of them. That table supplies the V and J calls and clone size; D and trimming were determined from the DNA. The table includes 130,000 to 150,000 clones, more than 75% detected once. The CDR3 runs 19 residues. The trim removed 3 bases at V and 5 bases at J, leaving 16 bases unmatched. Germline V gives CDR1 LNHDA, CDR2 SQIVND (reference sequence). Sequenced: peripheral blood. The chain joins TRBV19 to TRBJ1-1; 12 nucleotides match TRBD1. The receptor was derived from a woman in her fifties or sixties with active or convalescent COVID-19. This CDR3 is CASSIASGTGGIGKTEAFF. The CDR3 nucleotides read TGTGCCAGTAGTATCGCATCCGGGACAGGGGGCATTGGGAAGACTGAAGCTTTCTTT.